The 19 T cell receptor beta chains listed next were all sequenced from one sample in a study of T cell repertoires in cytomegalovirus infection. TCRdb used MiXCR to reprocess the reads, holding one entry per CDR3 protein. This sample has 500,000 to 600,000 distinct CDR3 sequences, with more than 15% found just once. Sequences were obtained from CD8+ T cells from PBMCs. These receptors were obtained from a human donor in good health (CMV status not recorded). Some clones in this sample may be carry-over from other donors' samples.

This clonotype was detected a few times. This chain joins TRBV7-2 and TRBJ2-7; D gene unclear. CDR1 and CDR2 from the germline V gene are SGHTA and FQGNSA. Trimming removed 1 base from V and 7 bases from J, with 14 bases in between. The CDR3 loop spans 14 amino acids. Here the CDR3 DNA reads TGTGCCAGCAGCTTAGGAGAAGCGCCGGCGGAGCAGTACTTC. Its protein is CASSLGEAPAEQYF.

This clonotype was counted at least ten times. The rearrangement joins TRBV7-6 to TRBJ1-3; D not resolved. Germline-derived CDR1 and CDR2 are SGHVS and FNYEAQ. The CDR3 runs to 17 residues. Trimming cost V 5 bases and J 2 bases, with 19 bases left between them. CDR3 sequence reads: CASSLGPRLSPGNTIYF. The CDR3 nucleotides read TGTGCCAGCAGCCTAGGACCGCGTCTATCTCCTGGAAACACCATATATTTT.

This clonotype was seen ten or more times. This sequence joins TRBV12-3 or TRBV12-4 and TRBJ1-1, with 9 bases matching TRBD1. The CDR3 covers 15 residues. Trimming at V came to 5 bases and at J to 4 bases, leaving 8 bases not matched to a gene. CDR3 bases: TGTGCCAGCAGTCCCACGACAGGGGGTATCACTGAAGCTTTCTTT. Its translation: CASSPTTGGITEAFF.

This clonotype appeared many times. The CDR3 sequence is CASSHNTGELFF. For the CDR3, the DNA is TGTGCCAGCAGTCATAACACCGGGGAGCTGTTTTTT. The V and J genes are TRBV28 and TRBJ2-2; D uncertain. The germline V gene encodes CDR1 MDHEN and CDR2 SYDVKM. This CDR3 has 12 residues. V was clipped by 5 bases and J by 2 bases, with 3 bases between them.

The chain is built from TRBV12-3 or TRBV12-4 and TRBJ1-6, with a possible D match to TRBD1 (5 bases). Trimming stripped 4 bases from V and 7 bases from J, with 8 bases between. This CDR3 has 13 residues. The CDR3 is CASSSGANSPLHF. In nucleotides, the CDR3 is TGTGCCAGCAGTTCCGGGGCGAATTCACCCCTCCACTTT.

This clonotype turned up a few times. The rearrangement links TRBV19 to TRBJ2-5; D remains ambiguous. V was shortened by 0 bases and J by 5 bases, with 7 bases between the two germline ends. CDR3 length: 13 amino acids. From germline, CDR1 is LNHDA and CDR2 SQIVND (reference sequence). The CDR3 DNA sequence: TGTGCCAGTAGTATAGAAGCGAGCGAGACCCAGTACTTC. Amino acid sequence: CASSIEASETQYF.

This clonotype has a count of ten or more. The gene calls are TRBV11-2 and TRBJ2-1; 9 bases are shared with TRBD1. J gave up 8 bases and V 8 bases, and 7 bases lay outside the gene matches. The CDR3 spans 13 residues. Germline CDR1 reads SGHAT; CDR2 reads FQNNGV. This CDR3 is CASSGTGRDEQFF. Here the CDR3 DNA reads TGTGCCAGCTCGGGGACAGGGAGGGATGAGCAGTTCTTC.

The table lists this clonotype with many counts. The V and J genes are TRBV7-8 and TRBJ1-5; no reliable D call. The CDR3 is 14 residues long. V was pared by 2 bases and J by 2 bases, with 7 bases between. The germline V gene encodes CDR1 SGHVS and CDR2 FQNEAQ. Here the CDR3 DNA reads TGTGCCAGCAGCTTAACCCAGGGCAATCAGCCCCAGCATTTT. It translates to CASSLTQGNQPQHF.

This clonotype appeared a few times. The V and J genes are TRBV2 and TRBJ2-7; 11 bases line up with TRBD2. The CDR3 runs 13 residues. The ends lost 8 bases at V and 3 bases at J; junction bases unmatched: 3. Germline lookup yields CDR1 SNHLY and CDR2 FYNNEI. The CDR3 sequence is CASEGLADYEQYF. The CDR3 nucleotides are TGTGCCAGCGAGGGACTAGCGGACTACGAGCAGTACTTC.

Many counts were recorded for this clonotype. V and J are TRBV4-2 and TRBJ2-1; 11 nucleotides line up with TRBD2. CDR1 LGHNA and CDR2 YNFKEQ come from the germline V gene. The V gene end was trimmed by 3 bases and the J gene end by 7 bases; junction bases not matched to a gene: 5. This CDR3 is 15 amino acids long. The DNA of the CDR3 is TGTGCCAGCAGCCATACTAGCGGGGGTGGGAATGAGCAGTTCTTC. This translates into CASSHTSGGGNEQFF.

This chain connects TRBV4-1 to TRBJ1-5; 9 positions match TRBD1. Trimming took 5 bases from V and 2 from J; bases not matched to a gene: 4. The CDR3 is 15 amino acids. CDR1 and CDR2 (germline): MGHRA, YSYEKL. DNA of the CDR3: TGCGCCAGCAGCATCCGGGACAGGGGCAATCAGCCCCAGCATTTT. It yields the protein CASSIRDRGNQPQHF.

This rearrangement joins TRBV5-4 to TRBJ1-3; 8 nucleotides line up with TRBD1. V was pared by 1 base and J by 1 base, with 1 base of the junction left unmatched. Per the germline V gene, CDR1 is SGHNT and CDR2 is YYREEE (reference sequence). This CDR3 comprises 15 residues. DNA of the CDR3: TGTGCCAGCAGCTTGAGGACAGGGTCTGGAAACACCATATATTTT. Protein sequence: CASSLRTGSGNTIYF.

This clonotype was found a few times. This chain uses TRBV10-2 with TRBJ1-2; no clear D gene. The CDR3 loop spans 13 amino acids. V was clipped by 3 bases and J by 8 bases, with 13 bases between them. Germline V gene lookup returns CDR1 WSHSY and CDR2 SAAADI. The CDR3 DNA follows: TGCGCCAGCAGTGAAAGTATAGGACGAGGCTACACCTTC. This gives the protein CASSESIGRGYTF.

This clonotype showed up many times. The genes are TRBV11-2 and TRBJ1-1; no clear D. CDR1 is SGHAT, CDR2 FQNNGV, per germline. The CDR3 has 15 amino acids. The ends were cut back, 5 bases at V and 6 bases at J, with 19 bases in the middle. In DNA, the CDR3 is TGTGCCAGCAGCCCTCCGGGCCAAGTAGGCCCTGAAGCTTTCTTT. Its protein product is CASSPPGQVGPEAFF.

The chain uses TRBV5-4 and TRBJ2-7, with D unresolved. Deletions cut 1 base from V and 0 bases from J, with 8 bases between. The germline V gene encodes CDR1 SGHNT and CDR2 YYREEE (reference sequence). CDR3 length: 14 residues. The CDR3 bases are TGTGCCAGCAGCTTGAGTACAGTCTCCTACGAGCAGTACTTC. Its protein product is CASSLSTVSYEQYF.

Many counts were recorded for this clonotype. The rearrangement links TRBV6-6 to TRBJ2-1, with 14 bases identical to TRBD2. The junction had 7 bases not matched to a gene; V was cut back by 2 bases and J by 4 bases. The CDR3 totals 18 residues. Germline CDR1 is MNHNY and CDR2 is SVGAGI (reference sequence). As DNA, the CDR3 is TGTGCCAGCAGTTACCCCAGGACTAGCGGGAGGACGTACAATGAGCAGTTCTTC. Its translation is CASSYPRTSGRTYNEQFF.

The table lists this clonotype with many counts. V is TRBV7-6 and J is TRBJ2-1; 11 bases fit TRBD1. The CDR3 loop spans 15 amino acids. The junction had 2 bases not matched to a gene; V was cut back by 4 bases and J by 3 bases. Germline loops: CDR1 SGHVS, CDR2 FNYEAQ. CDR3 in amino acids: CASSSGQGGYNEQFF. CDR3 in DNA: TGTGCCAGCAGCTCGGGACAGGGGGGCTACAATGAGCAGTTCTTC. Looking up the rest from reference TRBV7-6 and TRBJ2-1 gives the full variable domain: GAGVSQSPRYKVTKRGQDVALRCDPISGHVSLYWYRQALGQGPEFLTYFNYEAQQDKSGLPNDRFSAERPEGSISTLTIQRTEQRDSAMYRCASSSGQGGYNEQFFGPGTRLTVL.

At least ten counts were recorded for this clonotype. V gene TRBV6-1 combines with J gene TRBJ1-2, with D unclear. The CDR3 totals 13 residues. V gave up 2 bases and J gave up 8 bases, with 12 bases separating them. Germline loops: CDR1 MNHNS, CDR2 SASEGT. DNA for the CDR3: TGTGCCAGCAGTGAACTTGCGGGGAACGGCTACACCTTC. This encodes CASSELAGNGYTF.

This clonotype was picked up many times. The chain has TRBV19 and TRBJ2-1, with D hard to call. This CDR3 has 14 amino acids. Germline assignment: CDR1 LNHDA and CDR2 SQIVND (reference sequence). Trimming stripped 1 base from V and 6 bases from J, with 10 bases between. Here the CDR3 DNA reads TGTGCCAGTAGTATAGCAGTGGGCCTCAATGAGCAGTTCTTC. Translation: CASSIAVGLNEQFF.